The 12 T cell receptor beta chains reported below all come from one sample, sequenced in a study of T cell changes during pregnancy in multiple sclerosis. Libraries were prepared by immunoSEQ multiplex PCR; TCRdb keeps only in-frame clonotypes and omits some of them. This sample yields 70,000 to 100,000 clones, of which 92% are seen a single time; approximately 1.4% belongs to the top ten. Sample: peripheral blood, taken in the first trimester of pregnancy. These receptors were obtained from a female donor with multiple sclerosis, enrolled in a pregnancy study.

V gene TRBV10-1 combines with J gene TRBJ2-3, with D possibly matching TRBD2 (5 bases). This CDR3 spans 13 amino acids. Looked up from germline, CDR1 is WNHNN and CDR2 is SYGVQD (reference sequence). Trimming removed 5 bases from V and 4 bases from J, with 10 bases in between. CDR3 nucleotide sequence: TGCGCCAGCAGTCTAGCCCGGGCAGATACGCAGTATTTT. Translating gives CASSLARADTQYF.

This chain joins TRBV28 and TRBJ2-7; 7 positions agree with TRBD1. CDR1 is MDHEN and CDR2 is SYDVKM in the germline V gene. The CDR3 length is 15 residues. After removal of 6 bases from V and 1 base from J, the junction contained 9 bases not matched to a gene. The CDR3: CASRLRGTASYEQYF. The CDR3 DNA sequence: TGTGCCAGCAGACTTAGGGGGACAGCGTCCTACGAGCAGTACTTC.

The chain is built from TRBV11-2 and TRBJ1-3; no clear D gene. V was pared by 2 bases and J by 0 bases, with 8 bases between. This CDR3 is built from 15 residues. From germline, CDR1 is SGHAT and CDR2 FQNNGV. The chain's CDR3 is CASSLWRSSGNTIYF. The CDR3 DNA sequence: TGTGCCAGCAGCTTATGGAGGAGCTCTGGAAACACCATATATTTT.

The chain has TRBV27 and TRBJ1-5; TRBD1 agrees at 7 bases. This CDR3 spans 15 amino acids. The V and J ends lost 8 bases and 5 bases, in that order; junction bases with no gene match: 12. Looked up from germline, CDR1 is MNHEY and CDR2 is SMNVEV (reference sequence). In DNA form, the CDR3 reads TGTGCCAGCTCCTCTAGGGCAGGGGGGTATCAGCCCCAGCATTTT. It specifies CASSSRAGGYQPQHF.

The gene calls are TRBV27 and TRBJ1-2, with 7 bases that match TRBD1. Germline-derived CDR1 and CDR2 are MNHEY and SMNVEV (reference sequence). The CDR3 extends over 15 amino acids. Losses at the gene ends were 6 bases for V and 4 bases for J; bases not matched to a gene: 11. CDR3 DNA: TGTGCCAGCAGCCCCGGGACAGCTTCTGTCTATGGCTACACCTTC. As protein: CASSPGTASVYGYTF.

This chain uses TRBV6-1 with TRBJ2-7; D not certain. Germline CDR1 reads MNHNS; CDR2 reads SASEGT. The CDR3 is 15 amino acids. V lost 4 bases, J lost 2 bases, and 15 bases lay in between. This chain's CDR3 is CASSVEYKSTYEQYF. DNA of the CDR3: TGTGCCAGCAGTGTGGAGTATAAGTCGACCTACGAGCAGTACTTC.

This chain connects TRBV28 to TRBJ1-1; D unresolved. The CDR3 is 13 residues long. The germline gives CDR1 MDHEN, CDR2 SYDVKM. Trimming took off 1 base at V and 6 bases at J, with 9 bases between the two ends. The CDR3 reads CASSLSSPSEAFF. DNA of the CDR3: TGTGCCAGCAGTTTATCGAGTCCCTCTGAAGCTTTCTTT.

This chain uses TRBV4-1 with TRBJ2-7, with D tentatively TRBD1 (6 bases). Germline assignment: CDR1 MGHRA and CDR2 YSYEKL. This CDR3 is 14 amino acids long. Trimming removed 2 bases at V and 3 bases at J, with 11 bases between. CDR3 sequence (DNA): TGCGCCAGCAGCCAATCGGGACAAGACTACGAGCAGTACTTC. Encoded protein: CASSQSGQDYEQYF.

This clone appeared once. The V gene is TRBV5-4, the J gene TRBJ2-1; 7 bases align to TRBD2. The CDR3 consists of 16 residues. J was trimmed by 4 bases and V by 2 bases; bases with no gene match: 9. Germline V CDR1 and CDR2: SGHNT, YYREEE (reference sequence). CDR3 coding DNA: TGTGCCAGCAGCTTAGGTGGTAGAGCGGGATACAATGAGCAGTTCTTC. Protein: CASSLGGRAGYNEQFF.

The rearrangement links TRBV30 to TRBJ1-2; D perhaps matches TRBD1 (5 bases). This CDR3 has 12 residues. Per germline, CDR1 GTSNPN and CDR2 SVGIG (reference sequence). The ends were cut back, 3 bases at V and 4 bases at J, with 9 bases in the middle. This CDR3 is CAWSGGGYGYTF. The CDR3 DNA follows: TGTGCCTGGAGCGGGGGGGGCTATGGCTACACCTTC.

As for this clone: The same CDR3 also results from other DNA sequences found in this sample. The gene calls are TRBV19 and TRBJ2-1; D call uncertain. The CDR3 totals 13 residues. V was pared by 0 bases and J by 4 bases, with 4 bases between. Germline V gene lookup returns CDR1 LNHDA and CDR2 SQIVND (reference sequence). CDR3 nucleotide sequence: TGTGCCAGTAGTATAGATCGTTACAATGAGCAGTTCTTC. It specifies CASSIDRYNEQFF.

This clone appeared once. The V call is TRBV19, the J call TRBJ2-5; weak D call: TRBD1 (7 bases). Looked up from germline, CDR1 is LNHDA and CDR2 is SQIVND (reference sequence). The V end lost 5 bases, the J end lost 5 bases, and 18 bases lay between the germline ends. The CDR3 consists of 15 residues. CDR3 loop: CASSPIPTGRETQYF. In nucleotides, the CDR3 is TGTGCCAGTAGTCCCATTCCGACAGGGAGGGAGACCCAGTACTTC.